This T cell receptor beta chain appears in the sequencing data of a study of blood T cell repertoires in COVID-19. Per the germline V gene, CDR1 is SGHTA and CDR2 is FQGNSA. The junction had 6 bases not matched to a gene; V was cut back by 5 bases and J by 1 base. The CDR3 totals 15 residues. Generated by immunoSEQ multiplex PCR, the TCRdb table keeps only in-frame clones and is missing some. The sample records some 250,000 clones, about 84% being singletons. The chain uses TRBV7-2 and TRBJ2-7; 9 positions agree with TRBD2. This TCR derives from a woman aged 80 or older with acute or convalescent COVID-19. The source material was peripheral blood. CDR3 protein: CASSEGLALSYEQYF. The DNA for the CDR3 is TGTGCCAGCAGCGAAGGACTAGCGCTTTCCTACGAGCAGTACTTC.